What follows is one TCR beta chain and its context. Its target is unknown. The CDR3 loop spans 16 amino acids. J gave up 5 bases and V 6 bases, and 11 bases lay outside the gene matches. Germline assignment: CDR1 ENHRY and CDR2 SYGVKD. The source of the sample is a study of blood T cells in healthy people across ages. Overall study results and limits: From one million sequenced T cells, diversity estimates were lower bounds.

Using a J-beta primer mix together with a sample-barcoded 5' primer, a second PCR was run for about 7 to 12 cycles. TCRdb called the 5' RACE reads again in MiXCR, with one record for every CDR3 protein. In the table there are roughly 930,000 distinct CDR3 sequences, 40% to 60% of which are singletons. J is TRBJ2-1 and V is TRBV10-3; TRBD2 matches 9 bases. This clonotype was obtained from a man between 25 and 39 years old in good health. The sequenced sample consisted of blood. The CDR3 region is CAISAQGTSTDNEQFF. CDR3 DNA sequence: TGTGCCATCAGCGCTCAGGGGACTAGCACGGACAATGAGCAGTTCTTC.